This entry concerns a single TCR beta chain. This specimen belongs to a study of chemoradiotherapy in HPV16-positive cancers. Germline V gives CDR1 SGHAT, CDR2 FQNNGV. The V segment lost 1 base and the J segment 5 bases; nucleotides outside the gene matches: 4. This CDR3 has 15 residues. Samples were taken several times over chemoradiotherapy. Libraries were prepared by immunoSEQ multiplex PCR; TCRdb keeps only in-frame clonotypes and omits some of them. Found here are tens of thousands of clones, more than 75% of them singletons; the top ten hold less than 6%. This sequence originates from a human donor with HPV-associated anogenital cancer. The chain recombines TRBV11-2 with TRBJ2-1, with TRBD2 matching over 8 bases. Sequencing was performed on blood, taken from a patient who underwent chemoradiotherapy. The CDR3 bases are TGTGCCAGCAGCTTAGCCGGGGGGGCAAACAATGAGCAGTTCTTC. It codes for CASSLAGGANNEQFF.